A single sample is the source of the 3 T cell receptor beta chains below, sequenced in a study of T cells after yellow fever vaccination. TCRdb analysed the 5' RACE reads with MiXCR anew, one entry per CDR3 protein. The sample includes under 700,000 distinct CDR3 sequences, roughly a sixth seen only once; the top ten take around 15%. Sequencing was performed on PBMCs, taken less than 6 days after the first yellow fever vaccination. All receptors derive from a man between 18 and 29 years old who received the YFV17D yellow fever vaccine.

The genes are TRBV5-6 and TRBJ2-5, with D possibly TRBD2 on 6 matching bases. V was trimmed by 5 bases and J by 2 bases, leaving 13 bases between them. Germline-derived CDR1 and CDR2 are SGHDT and YYEEEE. The CDR3 spans 14 residues. The CDR3 reads CASRTTGEQETQYF. In DNA form, the CDR3 reads TGTGCCAGCAGGACAACGGGGGAGCAAGAGACCCAGTACTTC.

A word on this clonotype: Possible read error: a much larger clone is one base away. The J gene is TRBJ1-1, the V gene TRBV10-2; no clear D. V was cut by 7 bases and J by 0 bases, with 9 bases left in between. Germline V gene sequence: CDR1 WSHSY, CDR2 SAAADI. This CDR3 has 13 residues. CDR3 in amino acids: CASISELNTEAFF. CDR3 nucleotides: TGCGCCAGCATCTCAGAGTTGAACACTGAAGCTTTCTTT.

This clonotype has ten or more counts. CDR3 nucleotide sequence: TGTGCCAGCAGGACAGGGGCGAACACTGAAGCTTTCTTT. This translates into CASRTGANTEAFF. This sequence joins TRBV6-1 and TRBJ1-1, with 8 bases fitting TRBD1. Trimming took 6 bases from V and 1 from J; bases not matched to a gene: 1. Germline-derived CDR1 and CDR2 are MNHNS and SASEGT. CDR3 length: 13 amino acids.